This is a list of T cell receptor beta chains from one sample in a study of blood T cell repertoires in COVID-19. Assay used: immunoSEQ multiplex PCR; TCRdb lists only in-frame clones, some missing. Of 97,000 or so clones in the sample, about nine tenths are singletons; the top ten hold about 5.2%. Sequenced: peripheral blood. Receptors were obtained from a man aged 45-65 years with acute or convalescent COVID-19. CDR3s include the opening cysteine and the closing phenylalanine or tryptophan. The D gene is left open where the match is weak. The size field is filled for only some rows; it gives once, few, many or a size class.

>.|TRBJ2-5|.|TRBV7-9
CASSLANRGAQETQYF
TGTGCCAGCAGCTTAGCGAATCGGGGGGCCCAAGAGACCCAGTACTTC
>.|TRBJ2-7|TRBD2|TRBV3-1/TRBV3-2
CASSQDIPGSYGTSGTLRYF
TGTGCCAGCAGCCAAGATATCCCGGGATCTTACGGGACTAGCGGGACGTTGCGGTACTTC
>.|TRBJ2-7|.|TRBV6-6
CASSYMLQGLGYEQYF
TGTGCCAGCAGTTACATGCTCCAGGGGCTGGGGTACGAGCAGTACTTC
>.|TRBJ1-1|.|TRBV27
CASSFGGGTEAFF
TGTGCCAGCAGTTTTGGGGGGGGTACTGAAGCTTTCTTT
>.|TRBJ1-4|.|TRBV4-1
CASSQDRFREKLFF
TGCGCCAGCAGCCAAGACAGGTTTCGCGAAAAACTGTTTTTT
>.|TRBJ1-2|.|TRBV19
CASSIARDTNYGYTF
TGTGCCAGTAGTATAGCTCGGGACACAAACTATGGCTACACCTTC
>.|TRBJ1-5|.|TRBV30
CAWRGGVSQPQHF
TGTGCCTGGAGGGGAGGCGTGAGTCAGCCCCAGCATTTT
>.|TRBJ1-2|.|TRBV3-1/TRBV3-2
CASSPSGTGRYLYGYTF
TGTGCCAGCAGCCCCTCCGGTACAGGGCGGTACCTCTATGGCTACACCTTC
>.|TRBJ1-5|TRBD1|TRBV18
CASSPPGRGPQPQHF
TGTGCCAGCTCACCACCGGGCAGGGGGCCTCAGCCCCAGCATTTT
>.|TRBJ2-1|.|TRBV7-2
CASSPIGTPNNEQFF
TGTGCCAGCAGCCCAATCGGGACACCAAACAATGAGCAGTTCTTC
>.|TRBJ1-3|.|TRBV6-1
CASSDVAGQGNTIYF
TGTGCCAGCAGTGATGTTGCAGGACAGGGAAACACCATATATTTT
>.|TRBJ2-7|TRBD1|TRBV6-5
CASRTGFGAYEQYF
TGTGCCAGCAGGACAGGGTTTGGGGCCTACGAGCAGTACTTC
>.|TRBJ1-2|.|TRBV21-1
CASSNGGGDLYGYTF
TGTGCCAGCAGCAATGGAGGAGGGGACCTTTATGGCTACACCTTC
>once|TRBJ1-2|TRBD1|TRBV5-1
CASSPGQSPGYTF
TGCGCCAGCAGCCCGGGACAGAGCCCTGGCTACACCTTC
>.|TRBJ2-1|TRBD2|TRBV11-2
CASSFKGLAYNEQFF
TGTGCCAGCAGCTTCAAGGGACTAGCCTACAATGAGCAGTTCTTC
>.|TRBJ2-3|.|TRBV4-1
CASSQAFRDTQYF
TGCGCCAGCAGCCAAGCTTTCAGGGATACGCAGTATTTT
>.|TRBJ1-1|TRBD1|TRBV19
CASSPGQPNTEAFF
TGTGCCAGTAGCCCGGGACAGCCGAACACTGAAGCTTTCTTT
>.|TRBJ1-1|.|TRBV25-1
CASSSDFSFGENTEAFF
TGTGCCAGCAGCAGTGATTTCTCATTCGGGGAGAACACTGAAGCTTTCTTT
>once|TRBJ2-6|.|TRBV30
CAWGSGANVLTF
TGTGCCTGGGGCTCCGGGGCCAACGTCCTGACTTTC
>once|TRBJ1-4|.|TRBV19
CASSKEEFLTNEKLFF
TGTGCCAGTAGTAAAGAAGAGTTTCTAACTAATGAAAAACTGTTTTTT
>.|TRBJ2-5|.|TRBV18
CASSPRALGDIGGVRETQYF
TGTGCCAGCTCACCAAGGGCACTGGGGGATATCGGCGGGGTCCGGGAGACCCAGTACTTC
>.|TRBJ1-1|.|TRBV27
CASSLSGGTEAFF
TGTGCCAGCAGTTTGTCGGGGGGGACTGAAGCTTTCTTT
>.|TRBJ1-5|.|TRBV18
CASSRTSGEPQHF
TGTGCCAGCTCACGGACTTCGGGGGAGCCCCAGCATTTT
>.|TRBJ2-5|.|TRBV7-2
CASSSGSRMVQYF
TGTGCCAGCAGCTCCGGGAGTCGAATGGTCCAGTACTTC
>once|TRBJ2-4|.|TRBV6-4
CASSEGVGGTAKNIQYF
TGTGCCAGCAGTGAGGGAGTGGGCGGCACGGCCAAAAACATTCAGTACTTC
>.|TRBJ2-1|TRBD2|TRBV24-1
CATSDPSGPNEQFF
TGTGCCACCAGTGACCCTAGCGGTCCCAATGAGCAGTTCTTC
>.|TRBJ2-7|TRBD2|TRBV11-2
CASSLSRGLAGEQYF
TGTGCCAGCAGCTTAAGTCGGGGACTAGCGGGAGAGCAGTACTTC
>.|TRBJ2-7|TRBD2|TRBV11-2
CASSLEQAGGYEQYF
TGTGCCAGCAGCTTAGAACAAGCGGGAGGGTACGAGCAGTACTTC
>.|TRBJ2-1|TRBD1|TRBV6-1
CASSGAGGYNEQFF
TGTGCCAGCAGTGGAGCAGGGGGCTACAATGAGCAGTTCTTC
>.|TRBJ1-2|.|TRBV2
CASSAPGHLDYGYTF
TGTGCCAGCAGTGCTCCAGGGCACCTCGACTATGGCTACACCTTC
>.|TRBJ2-1|TRBD2|TRBV7-9
CASSRRSLAGVDEQFF
TGTGCCAGCAGCCGCAGAAGTCTAGCGGGAGTCGATGAGCAGTTCTTC
>.|TRBJ1-5|TRBD1|TRBV7-8
CASSLNSRGGKNQPQHF
TGTGCCAGCAGCTTAAACTCCCGAGGGGGCAAGAATCAGCCCCAGCATTTT
>.|TRBJ2-1|.|TRBV24-1
CATSDLGQSLGQRRSYNEQFF
TGTGCCACCAGTGATTTGGGGCAGAGCCTCGGTCAACGTCGCTCCTACAATGAGCAGTTCTTC
>.|TRBJ2-7|.|TRBV29-1
CSASSGPAPYEQYF
TGCAGCGCCTCATCTGGGCCTGCACCCTACGAGCAGTACTTC
>.|TRBJ2-1|.|TRBV6-5
CASSYLRGSYNEQFF
TGTGCCAGCAGTTACCTCCGGGGCTCCTACAATGAGCAGTTCTTC
>.|TRBJ2-1|TRBD2|TRBV6-5
CASRRLAGYNEQFF
TGTGCCAGCAGGAGACTAGCGGGGTACAATGAGCAGTTCTTC
>.|TRBJ1-2|.|TRBV13
CASSFEGGSYGYTF
TGTGCCAGCAGCTTTGAGGGGGGGTCCTATGGCTACACCTTC
>once|TRBJ1-2|TRBD1|TRBV24-1
CATSHKTGRSYGYTF
TGTGCCACCAGTCATAAGACAGGGCGATCCTATGGCTACACCTTC
>.|TRBJ2-7|TRBD1|TRBV3-1/TRBV3-2
CASSQSDRAGEQYF
TGTGCCAGCAGCCAAAGCGACAGGGCAGGGGAGCAGTACTTC
>.|TRBJ2-7|TRBD1|TRBV5-1
CASSPRQGALTVGSSYEQYF
TGCGCCAGCAGCCCCCGGCAGGGGGCTCTGACTGTAGGCAGCTCCTACGAGCAGTACTTC
>once|TRBJ1-1|TRBD1|TRBV11-3
CASSLRTGATEAFF
TGTGCCAGCAGCCTAAGGACAGGGGCGACTGAAGCTTTCTTT
>once|TRBJ2-5|.|TRBV24-1
CATSDLQTETQYF
TGTGCCACCAGTGATTTACAGACAGAGACCCAGTACTTC
>.|TRBJ1-4|.|TRBV7-9
CASSLQEKLFF
TGTGCCAGCAGCTTACAGGAAAAACTGTTTTTT
>.|TRBJ2-7|.|TRBV29-1
CSVDGGNTRTYEQYF
TGCAGCGTTGATGGGGGGAATACCAGGACCTACGAGCAGTACTTC
>.|TRBJ1-2|TRBD1|TRBV6-1
CASSELFGGQGAYGYTF
TGTGCCAGCAGTGAACTATTTGGGGGACAGGGGGCCTATGGCTACACCTTC
>.|TRBJ2-1|TRBD1|TRBV6-2/TRBV6-3
CASSKDRVGFF
TGTGCCAGCAGCAAGGACAGGGTAGGGTTCTTC
>.|TRBJ2-1|TRBD2|TRBV18
CASSIAGGEQFF
TGTGCCAGCTCTATAGCGGGAGGTGAGCAGTTCTTC
>.|TRBJ2-3|TRBD2|TRBV4-3
CASSQARVAGGNTDTQYF
TGCGCCAGCAGCCAAGCCCGAGTAGCGGGAGGGAACACAGATACGCAGTATTTT
>.|TRBJ1-4|TRBD1|TRBV5-6
CASSLKQGHATNEKLFF
TGTGCCAGCAGCTTGAAACAGGGGCATGCAACTAATGAAAAACTGTTTTTT
>.|TRBJ2-5|TRBD2|TRBV6-5
CASSSPSGRALETQYF
TGTGCCAGCAGTTCACCTAGCGGGAGGGCCTTAGAGACCCAGTACTTC
>.|TRBJ2-5|.|TRBV2
CASKGTEETQYF
TGTGCCAGCAAAGGGACTGAAGAGACCCAGTACTTC